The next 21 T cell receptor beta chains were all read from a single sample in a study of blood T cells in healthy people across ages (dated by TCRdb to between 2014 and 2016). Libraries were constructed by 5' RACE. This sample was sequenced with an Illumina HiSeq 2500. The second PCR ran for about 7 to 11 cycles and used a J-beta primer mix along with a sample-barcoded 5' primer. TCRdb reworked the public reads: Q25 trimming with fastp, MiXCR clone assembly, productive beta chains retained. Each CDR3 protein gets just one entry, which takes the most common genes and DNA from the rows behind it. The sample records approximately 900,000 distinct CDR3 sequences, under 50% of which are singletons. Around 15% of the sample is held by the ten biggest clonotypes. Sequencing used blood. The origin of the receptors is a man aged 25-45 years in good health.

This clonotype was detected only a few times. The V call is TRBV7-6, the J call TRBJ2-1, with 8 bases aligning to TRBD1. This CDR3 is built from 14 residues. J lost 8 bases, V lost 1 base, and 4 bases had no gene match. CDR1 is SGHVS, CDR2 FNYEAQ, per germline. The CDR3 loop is CASSLGTGYYEQFF. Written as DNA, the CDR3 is TGTGCCAGCAGCTTAGGGACAGGGTACTATGAGCAGTTCTTC.

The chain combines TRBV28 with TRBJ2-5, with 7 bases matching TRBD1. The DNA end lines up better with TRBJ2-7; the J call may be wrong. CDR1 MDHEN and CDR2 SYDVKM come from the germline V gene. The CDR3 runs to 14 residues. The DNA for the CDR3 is TGTGCCAGCAGCTACGGACAGGACACCTACGAGCAGTACTTC. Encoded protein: CASSYGQDTYEQYF.

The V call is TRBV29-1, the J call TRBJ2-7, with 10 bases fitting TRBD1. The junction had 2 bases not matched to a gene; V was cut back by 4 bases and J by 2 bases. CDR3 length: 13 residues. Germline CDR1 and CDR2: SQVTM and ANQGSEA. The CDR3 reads CSVGTGGTYEQYF. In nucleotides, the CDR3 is TGCAGCGTTGGGACAGGGGGAACCTACGAGCAGTACTTC.

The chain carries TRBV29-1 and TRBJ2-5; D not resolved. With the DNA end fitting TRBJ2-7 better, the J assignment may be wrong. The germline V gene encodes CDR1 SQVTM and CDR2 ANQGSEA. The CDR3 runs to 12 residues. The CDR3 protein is CSGWVTLGEQYF. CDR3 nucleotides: TGCAGCGGCTGGGTAACCCTGGGCGAGCAGTACTTC.

CDR3 loop: CASSLPPDSQETQYF. CDR3 nucleotide sequence: TGTGCCAGCAGCCTCCCCCCAGACTCCCAAGAGACCCAGTACTTC. The chain carries TRBV28 and TRBJ2-5; D call uncertain. Trimming left V 6 bases short and J 1 base short, with 15 bases between. Germline CDR1 is MDHEN and CDR2 is SYDVKM. This CDR3 has 15 residues.

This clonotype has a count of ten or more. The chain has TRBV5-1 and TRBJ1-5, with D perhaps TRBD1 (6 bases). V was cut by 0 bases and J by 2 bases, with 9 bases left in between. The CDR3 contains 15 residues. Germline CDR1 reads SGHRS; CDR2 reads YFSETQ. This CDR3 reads CASSLDGGGNQPQHF. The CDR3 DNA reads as TGCGCCAGCAGCTTGGACGGGGGCGGCAATCAGCCCCAGCATTTT. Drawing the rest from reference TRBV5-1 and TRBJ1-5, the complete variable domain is KAGVTQTPRYLIKTRGQQVTLSCSPISGHRSVSWYQQTPGQGLQFLFEYFSETQRNKGNFPGRFSGRQFSNSRSEMNVSTLELGDSALYLCASSLDGGGNQPQHFGDGTRLSIL.

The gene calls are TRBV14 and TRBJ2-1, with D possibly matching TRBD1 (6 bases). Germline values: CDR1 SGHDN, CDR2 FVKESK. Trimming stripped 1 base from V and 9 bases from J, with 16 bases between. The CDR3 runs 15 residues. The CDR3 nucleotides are TGTGCCAGCAGCCAAGTTTTAGCCAGGGGTGGTGAGCAGTTCTTC. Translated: CASSQVLARGGEQFF. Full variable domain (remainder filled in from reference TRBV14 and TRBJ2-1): EAGVTQFPSHSVIEKGQTVTLRCDPISGHDNLYWYRRVMGKEIKFLLHFVKESKQDESGMPNNRFLAERTGGTYSTLKVQPAELEDSGVYFCASSQVLARGGEQFFGPGTRLTVL.

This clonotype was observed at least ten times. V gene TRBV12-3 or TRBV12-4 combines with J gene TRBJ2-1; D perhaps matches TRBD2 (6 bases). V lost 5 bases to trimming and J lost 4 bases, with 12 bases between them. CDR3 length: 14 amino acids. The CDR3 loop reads CASSPGTSYNEQFF. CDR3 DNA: TGTGCCAGCAGTCCCGGGACTTCTTACAATGAGCAGTTCTTC.

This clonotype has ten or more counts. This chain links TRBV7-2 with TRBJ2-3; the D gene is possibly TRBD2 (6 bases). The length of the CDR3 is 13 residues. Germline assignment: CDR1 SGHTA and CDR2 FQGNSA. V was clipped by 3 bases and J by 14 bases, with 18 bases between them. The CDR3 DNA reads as TGTGCCAGCAGCTTTGGGCGGACGGAGGGTTGGTATTTT. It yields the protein CASSFGRTEGWYF.

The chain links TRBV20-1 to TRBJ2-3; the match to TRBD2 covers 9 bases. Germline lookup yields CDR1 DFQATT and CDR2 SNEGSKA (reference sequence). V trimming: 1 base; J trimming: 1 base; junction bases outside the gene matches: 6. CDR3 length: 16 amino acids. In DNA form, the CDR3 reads TGCAGTGCTAGAGGACAGGCGGGAGGGGGCACAGATACGCAGTATTTT. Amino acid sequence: CSARGQAGGGTDTQYF.

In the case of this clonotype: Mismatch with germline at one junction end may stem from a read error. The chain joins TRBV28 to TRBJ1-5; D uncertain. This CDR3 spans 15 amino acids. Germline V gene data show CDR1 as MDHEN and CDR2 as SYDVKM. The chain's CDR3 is CASSFPGGGNLPQHF. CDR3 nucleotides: TGTGCCAGCAGTTTTCCTGGCGGAGGCAATCTGCCCCAGCATTTT.

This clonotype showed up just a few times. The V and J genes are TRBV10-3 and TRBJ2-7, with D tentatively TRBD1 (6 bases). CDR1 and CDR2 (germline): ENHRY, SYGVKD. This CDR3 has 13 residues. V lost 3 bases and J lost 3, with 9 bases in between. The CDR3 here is CAISDRGVYEQYF. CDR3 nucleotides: TGTGCCATCAGTGACAGGGGTGTCTACGAGCAGTACTTC.

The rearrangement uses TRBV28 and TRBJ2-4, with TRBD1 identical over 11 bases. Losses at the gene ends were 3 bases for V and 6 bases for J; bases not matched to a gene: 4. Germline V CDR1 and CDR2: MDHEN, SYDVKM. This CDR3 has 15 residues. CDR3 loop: CASSLRTGGTNIQYF. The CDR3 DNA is TGTGCCAGCAGTTTGCGGACAGGGGGCACAAACATTCAGTACTTC.

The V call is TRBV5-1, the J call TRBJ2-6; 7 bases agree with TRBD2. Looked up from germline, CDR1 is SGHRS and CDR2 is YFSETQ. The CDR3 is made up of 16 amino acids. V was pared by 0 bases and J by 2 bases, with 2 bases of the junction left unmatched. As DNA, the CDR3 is TGCGCCAGCAGCTTGGTTGGACTAGCTGGGGCCAACGTCCTGACTTTC. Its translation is CASSLVGLAGANVLTF. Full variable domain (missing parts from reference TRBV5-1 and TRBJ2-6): KAGVTQTPRYLIKTRGQQVTLSCSPISGHRSVSWYQQTPGQGLQFLFEYFSETQRNKGNFPGRFSGRQFSNSRSEMNVSTLELGDSALYLCASSLVGLAGANVLTFGAGSRLTVL.

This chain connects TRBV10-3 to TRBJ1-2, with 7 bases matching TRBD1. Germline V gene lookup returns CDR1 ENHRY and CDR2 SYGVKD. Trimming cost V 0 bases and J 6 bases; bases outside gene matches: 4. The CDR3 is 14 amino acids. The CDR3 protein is CAISESGTDHGYTF. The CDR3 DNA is TGTGCCATCAGTGAGTCGGGGACAGACCATGGCTACACCTTC.

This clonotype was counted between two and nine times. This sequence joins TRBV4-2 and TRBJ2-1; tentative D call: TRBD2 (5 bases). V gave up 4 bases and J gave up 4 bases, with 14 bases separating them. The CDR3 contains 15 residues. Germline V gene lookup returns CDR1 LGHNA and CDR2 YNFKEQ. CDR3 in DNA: TGTGCCAGCAGCCTACGGCTCGGGGATTACAATGAGCAGTTCTTC. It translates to CASSLRLGDYNEQFF.

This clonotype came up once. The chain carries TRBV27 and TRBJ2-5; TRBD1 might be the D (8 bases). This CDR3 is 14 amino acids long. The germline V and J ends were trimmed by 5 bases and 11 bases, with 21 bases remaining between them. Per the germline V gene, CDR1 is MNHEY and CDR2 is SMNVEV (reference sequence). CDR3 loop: CASSDHDRGGEQYF. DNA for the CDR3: TGTGCCAGCAGTGACCATGACAGGGGAGGGGAGCAGTACTTC.

For the CDR3, the DNA is TGTGCCAGCAGACGACAGGGTTACGAGCAGTTCTTC. This sequence encodes CASRRQGYEQFF. The chain recombines TRBV28 with TRBJ2-1; 7 nucleotides align to TRBD1. V shed 6 bases and J 10 bases; nucleotides not matched to a gene: 6. CDR3 length equals 12 residues. Looked up from germline, CDR1 is MDHEN and CDR2 is SYDVKM.

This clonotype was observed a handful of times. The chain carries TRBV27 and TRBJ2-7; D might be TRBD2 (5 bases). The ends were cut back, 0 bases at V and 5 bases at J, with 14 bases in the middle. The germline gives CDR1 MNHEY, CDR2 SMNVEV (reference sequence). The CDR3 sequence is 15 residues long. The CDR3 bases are TGTGCCAGCAGTTTATCGCCGGGAATCCTCCACGAGCAGTACTTC. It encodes CASSLSPGILHEQYF.

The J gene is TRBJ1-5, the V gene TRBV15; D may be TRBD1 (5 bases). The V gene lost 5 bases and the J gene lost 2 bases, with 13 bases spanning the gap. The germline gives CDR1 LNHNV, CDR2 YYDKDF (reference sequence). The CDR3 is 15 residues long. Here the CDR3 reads CATSGSGVGNQPQHF. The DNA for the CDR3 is TGTGCCACCAGCGGCTCGGGGGTCGGCAATCAGCCCCAGCATTTT.

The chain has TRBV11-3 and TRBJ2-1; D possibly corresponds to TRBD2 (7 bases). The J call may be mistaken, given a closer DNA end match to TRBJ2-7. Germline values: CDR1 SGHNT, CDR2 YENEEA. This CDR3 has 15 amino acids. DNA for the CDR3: TGTGCCAGCAGCTTAGGGGGGGGCTACTACAATGAGCAGTACTTC. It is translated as CASSLGGGYYNEQYF.